These 29 T cell receptor beta chains were sequenced from one sample in a study of spatial heterogeneity in lung cancer. A single record per CDR3 protein comes from TCRdb applying MiXCR to the 5' RACE reads. This sample has 51,000 or so distinct CDR3 sequences, with around 6.7% found just once. Time point here: blood at routine non-recurrence follow-up after resection. Whole RNA from tumor, nontumor lung or frozen PBMC was sequenced unsorted. Sequenced material: PBMCs, taken at follow-up. Every receptor here comes from a female donor with early-stage non-small cell lung cancer.

The chain links TRBV7-9 to TRBJ2-7; 9 bases are shared with TRBD1. The germline gives CDR1 SEHNR, CDR2 FQNEAQ (reference sequence). Trimming at V came to 5 bases and at J to 5 bases, leaving 13 bases not matched to a gene. This CDR3 spans 16 amino acids. The CDR3 reads CASSAGGQGRSNEQYF. The CDR3 DNA follows: TGTGCCAGCAGCGCAGGGGGACAGGGAAGAAGCAACGAGCAGTACTTC. Full variable domain (outside the CDR3, taken from reference TRBV7-9 and TRBJ2-7): DTGVSQNPRHKITKRGQNVTFRCDPISEHNRLYWYRQTLGQGPEFLTYFQNEAQLEKSRLLSDRFSAERPKGSFSTLEIQRTEQGDSAMYLCASSAGGQGRSNEQYFGPGTRLTVT.

Ten or more counts support this clonotype. The J gene is TRBJ2-3, the V gene TRBV6-2 or TRBV6-3; the match to TRBD2 covers 7 bases. The V and J ends lost 7 bases and 0 bases, in that order; junction bases with no gene match: 7. Germline lookup yields CDR1 MNHEY and CDR2 SVGEGT. This CDR3 is 15 amino acids long. The CDR3 DNA reads as TGTGCCAGCAAGAATCGGGGAGGGAGCACAGATACGCAGTATTTT. Amino acids: CASKNRGGSTDTQYF.

This clonotype was detected many times. The chain is built from TRBV28 and TRBJ2-7; D may match TRBD1 or TRBD2 (5 bases each). Trimming removed 6 bases from V and 2 bases from J, with 11 bases in between. Germline lookup yields CDR1 MDHEN and CDR2 SYDVKM. The CDR3 has 13 amino acids. CDR3 in amino acids: CASSQGPAYEQYF. The DNA of the CDR3 is TGTGCCAGCAGCCAGGGACCGGCCTACGAGCAGTACTTC. The full variable domain, completed using reference TRBV28 and TRBJ2-7, is DVKVTQSSRYLVKRTGEKVFLECVQDMDHENMFWYRQDPGLGLRLIYFSYDVKMKEKGDIPEGYSVSREKKERFSLILESASTNQTSMYLCASSQGPAYEQYFGPGTRLTVT.

The chain recombines TRBV6-2 or TRBV6-3 with TRBJ2-2; 9 bases map to TRBD1. V was clipped by 2 bases and J by 1 base; unmatched bases: 5. This CDR3 spans 17 amino acids. Germline V gives CDR1 MNHEY, CDR2 SVGEGT. CDR3 coding DNA: TGTGCCAGCAGTTACCAAGGGACAGGGATGAACACCGGGGAGCTGTTTTTT. This codes for CASSYQGTGMNTGELFF.

This clonotype was seen only a few times. This chain uses TRBV27 with TRBJ2-5; tentatively, D is TRBD2 (6 bases). The CDR3 consists of 12 residues. V lost 10 bases to trimming and J lost 5 bases, with 14 bases between them. Germline assignment: CDR1 MNHEY and CDR2 SMNVEV (reference sequence). The CDR3 protein is CAIGTFGETQYF. CDR3 coding DNA: TGTGCCATCGGGACTTTTGGGGAGACCCAGTACTTC.

This chain joins TRBV20-1 and TRBJ1-1; D not certain. CDR3 size: 12 residues. V shed 0 bases and J shed 4 bases, with 6 bases lying between them. The germline V gene has CDR1 DFQATT and CDR2 SNEGSKA (reference sequence). This CDR3 reads CSARDRVTEAFF. CDR3 DNA: TGCAGTGCTAGAGACCGGGTCACTGAAGCTTTCTTT.

This clonotype was recorded a few times. The genes are TRBV10-3 and TRBJ1-1; possible D gene TRBD1, 6 bases. From germline, CDR1 is ENHRY and CDR2 SYGVKD. CDR3 length equals 13 residues. Between the trimmed V and J ends, which lost 4 bases and 1 base, there was a span of 7 bases. CDR3 protein: CAISGDTNTEAFF. The DNA of the CDR3 is TGTGCCATCAGTGGGGACACGAACACTGAAGCTTTCTTT.

This clonotype was seen a few times. V usage is TRBV7-3 and J usage is TRBJ2-3, with 9 bases aligning to TRBD2. This CDR3 region has 14 residues. Per germline, CDR1 SGHTA and CDR2 FQGTGA. V shed 5 bases and J 3 bases; nucleotides not matched to a gene: 3. CDR3 protein: CASSPLAGTDTQYF. CDR3 sequence (DNA): TGTGCCAGCAGCCCCCTAGCGGGGACAGATACGCAGTATTTT.

This clonotype appeared many times. This sequence joins TRBV2 and TRBJ2-3, with D perhaps TRBD1 or TRBD2 (5 bases each). The germline V gene has CDR1 SNHLY and CDR2 FYNNEI. This CDR3 is 13 amino acids long. V dropped 4 bases and J dropped 4 bases, with 9 bases sitting between them. The CDR3 DNA reads as TGTGCCAGCAGTGTTGGGGGTGCAGATACGCAGTATTTT. Its protein is CASSVGGADTQYF.

Here the CDR3 DNA reads TGTGCCAGCAGTCCGGGACAGCCGAACACCGGGGAGCTGTTTTTT. Translated, it gives CASSPGQPNTGELFF. This sequence joins TRBV12-3 or TRBV12-4 and TRBJ2-2, with 7 bases identical to TRBD1. With V trimmed by 5 bases and J by 0 bases, 3 bases remained unmatched. CDR3 length: 15 residues.

This clonotype was detected many times. An end of the junction differs from the germline gene, which may be a read error. V usage is TRBV2 and J usage is TRBJ2-1; D could derive from TRBD1 or TRBD2 (5 bases each). CDR1 SNHLY and CDR2 FYNNEI come from the germline V gene. The length of the CDR3 is 12 residues. The CDR3 bases are TGTGCCAGCACCATCCGAGGGGAGCGGATTCTCTTC. As protein: CASTIRGERILF.

This clonotype was recorded at least ten times. The V gene is TRBV6-5, the J gene TRBJ1-1; D might be TRBD1 (5 bases). The CDR3 runs to 14 residues. Germline V gene lookup returns CDR1 MNHEY and CDR2 SVGAGI. V was pared by 6 bases and J by 4 bases, with 15 bases between. The DNA for the CDR3 is TGTGCCAGCAGCCGGAAGAGGGGAATCACTGAAGCTTTCTTT. Its translation is CASSRKRGITEAFF.

Many counts were recorded for this clonotype. This chain joins TRBV7-2 and TRBJ1-1; no firm D call. Looked up from germline, CDR1 is SGHTA and CDR2 is FQGNSA. Trimming shortened V by 1 base and J by 4 bases, and 7 bases separated the two germline ends. The CDR3 runs 13 residues. The CDR3 here is CASSLEPVTEAFF. The CDR3 DNA is TGTGCCAGCAGCTTAGAACCGGTCACTGAAGCTTTCTTT.

The chain couples TRBV7-9 to TRBJ1-2, with 7 bases fitting TRBD1. The CDR3 has 12 residues. V gave up 5 bases and J gave up 9 bases; unmatched junction bases: 6. In germline, CDR1 is SEHNR, CDR2 FQNEAQ (reference sequence). The CDR3, as DNA: TGTGCCAGCAGCCTCCGACAGGGCAGCTACACCTTC. The encoded protein is CASSLRQGSYTF.

Only a few counts were recorded for this clonotype. V is TRBV11-2 and J is TRBJ2-5; 7 bases align to TRBD1. The CDR3 runs to 15 residues. Unmatched junction bases numbered 6, after V lost 3 bases and J lost 2 bases. Germline V gene lookup returns CDR1 SGHAT and CDR2 FQNNGV. DNA of the CDR3: TGTGCCAGCAGCTTTGTGACAGGGAGTCAAGAGACCCAGTACTTC. It is translated as CASSFVTGSQETQYF.

The table lists this clonotype with many counts. The genes are TRBV7-2 and TRBJ2-1; 8 bases line up with TRBD2. V was clipped by 5 bases and J by 8 bases; unmatched bases: 14. From germline, CDR1 is SGHTA and CDR2 FQGNSA. CDR3 length: 16 residues. CDR3 loop: CASSLQDGGAAHEQFF. The CDR3 DNA reads TGTGCCAGCAGCCTCCAGGACGGGGGGGCCGCCCATGAGCAGTTCTTC. The full variable domain, with the rest looked up from reference TRBV7-2 and TRBJ2-1, is GAGVSQSPSNKVTEKGKDVELRCDPISGHTALYWYRQSLGQGLEFLIYFQGNSAPDKSGLPSDRFSAERTGGSVSTLTIQRTQQEDSAVYLCASSLQDGGAAHEQFFGPGTRLTVL.

This clonotype was detected many times. This rearrangement joins TRBV9 to TRBJ2-1; TRBD2 matches 7 bases. Trimming removed 5 bases from V and 4 bases from J; junction bases left unmatched: 9. Per the germline V gene, CDR1 is SGDLS and CDR2 is YYNGEE. The CDR3 is 15 residues long. The CDR3 sequence: CASSVRDYYYNEQFF. The DNA of the CDR3 is TGTGCCAGCAGTGTCCGGGACTATTATTACAATGAGCAGTTCTTC. Together with reference TRBV9 and TRBJ2-1, the CDR3 gives the full variable domain: DSGVTQTPKHLITATGQRVTLRCSPRSGDLSVYWYQQSLDQGLQFLIQYYNGEERAKGNILERFSAQQFPDLHSELNLSSLELGDSALYFCASSVRDYYYNEQFFGPGTRLTVL.

This clonotype counts as medium-sized. The V and J genes are TRBV11-2 and TRBJ2-5; the D gene is possibly TRBD1 (7 bases). Germline lookup yields CDR1 SGHAT and CDR2 FQNNGV. CDR3 size: 19 residues. V shed 1 base and J shed 1 base, with 22 bases lying between them. Here the CDR3 DNA reads TGTGCCAGCAGCTTAGGGTACGCCCAGGGGGGACCGTTCCAAGAGACCCAGTACTTC. This sequence encodes CASSLGYAQGGPFQETQYF.

This chain uses TRBV7-9 with TRBJ2-7, with D unresolved. The CDR3 extends over 13 amino acids. CDR1 is SEHNR, CDR2 FQNEAQ, per germline (reference sequence). Trimming cost V 2 bases and J 3 bases, with 8 bases left between them. The CDR3 DNA follows: TGTGCCAGCAGCTTACTGGCCAGCTACGAGCAGTACTTC. Amino acids: CASSLLASYEQYF.

The sample holds many counts of this clonotype. J is TRBJ2-3 and V is TRBV5-5, with D possibly being TRBD2 (6 bases). Germline CDR1 is SGHKS and CDR2 is YYEKEE (reference sequence). The CDR3 contains 14 residues. Trimming removed 3 bases from V and 2 bases from J, with 10 bases in between. The CDR3 DNA reads as TGTGCCAGCAGCTGGAGGGCAGCCACAGATACGCAGTATTTT. This codes for CASSWRAATDTQYF.

V is TRBV20-1 and J is TRBJ2-5; TRBD2 aligns across 7 bases. CDR3 length: 15 amino acids. Germline V gene sequence: CDR1 DFQATT, CDR2 SNEGSKA (reference sequence). V lost 0 bases to trimming and J lost 4 bases; unmatched junction nucleotides: 8. The CDR3 spells CSARDTAWEGETQYF. CDR3 DNA sequence: TGCAGTGCTAGAGATACGGCCTGGGAGGGAGAGACCCAGTACTTC.

This clonotype occurred many times. V is TRBV5-1 and J is TRBJ1-1; TRBD1 is a possible D gene (6 bases). The CDR3 consists of 14 residues. Per germline, CDR1 SGHRS and CDR2 YFSETQ. Trimming took 4 bases from V and 3 from J, leaving 13 bases between them. The CDR3 DNA sequence: TGCGCCAGCAGCGCTACAGGGCGAGACACTGAAGCTTTCTTT. This gives the protein CASSATGRDTEAFF.

There are a few counts of this clonotype. The chain is built from TRBV29-1 and TRBJ1-2; TRBD1 is a possible D gene (5 bases). Trimming pared 2 bases from V and 2 bases from J, leaving 18 bases between. Germline V gives CDR1 SQVTM, CDR2 ANQGSEA. This CDR3 contains 16 residues. CDR3 sequence (DNA): TGCAGCGTTGAAAAGGGCCCCAGGGAGGGGAACTATGGCTACACCTTC. Its protein product is CSVEKGPREGNYGYTF.

This chain connects TRBV5-1 to TRBJ2-5; the match to TRBD1 covers 7 bases. Germline CDR1 is SGHRS and CDR2 is YFSETQ. The J segment lost 5 bases and the V segment lost 4 bases, leaving 8 bases of the junction unmatched. The CDR3 spans 14 residues. CDR3 DNA sequence: TGCGCCAGCAGCGTACAGGGGCGCGGGGAGACCCAGTACTTC. Translation: CASSVQGRGETQYF. The full variable domain, its missing parts supplied by reference TRBV5-1 and TRBJ2-5, is KAGVTQTPRYLIKTRGQQVTLSCSPISGHRSVSWYQQTPGQGLQFLFEYFSETQRNKGNFPGRFSGRQFSNSRSEMNVSTLELGDSALYLCASSVQGRGETQYFGPGTRLLVL.

This clonotype was counted many times. The chain carries TRBV11-2 and TRBJ2-5, with 9 bases identical to TRBD1. Germline V lookup: CDR1 SGHAT, CDR2 FQNNGV. The V segment lost 5 bases and the J segment 3 bases; nucleotides outside the gene matches: 1. The CDR3 is 13 amino acids. The CDR3 bases are TGTGCCAGCAGCGGGACAGGGAAAGAGACCCAGTACTTC. Translated, it gives CASSGTGKETQYF.

Many counts were recorded for this clonotype. The DNA of the CDR3 is TGTGCCAGCTCCCGACCCTCGGCGGCTGGGGGATCTGGAAACACCATATATTTT. It yields the protein CASSRPSAAGGSGNTIYF. V gene TRBV28 combines with J gene TRBJ1-3; a possible D gene is TRBD1 (5 bases). Germline-derived CDR1 and CDR2 are MDHEN and SYDVKM. The CDR3 covers 18 residues. V was trimmed by 8 bases and J by 1 base, leaving 24 bases between them.

This clonotype was picked up many times. This chain links TRBV9 with TRBJ2-5, with TRBD2 matching 15 bases. Germline CDR1 SGDLS, CDR2 YYNGEE. With V trimmed by 4 bases and J by 1 base, 5 bases remained unmatched. This CDR3 region has 17 residues. The CDR3 nucleotides are TGTGCCAGCAGCTTTGGACTAGCGGGGGGGCCCCAAGAGACCCAGTACTTC. Its protein product is CASSFGLAGGPQETQYF.

This clonotype came up many times. This rearrangement joins TRBV25-1 to TRBJ2-5; TRBD1 agrees at 11 bases. This CDR3 region has 15 residues. V was pared by 9 bases and J by 5 bases, with 11 bases of the junction left unmatched. CDR1 and CDR2 from the germline V gene are MGHDK and SYGVNS. The CDR3 region is CASTTRTGGAETQYF. The DNA of the CDR3 is TGTGCCAGTACGACCAGGACAGGGGGCGCCGAGACCCAGTACTTC. Based on the CDR3 plus reference TRBV25-1 and TRBJ2-5, the full variable domain is EADIYQTPRYLVIGTGKKITLECSQTMGHDKMYWYQQDPGMELHLIHYSYGVNSTEKGDLSSESTVSRIRTEHFPLTLESARPSHTSQYLCASTTRTGGAETQYFGPGTRLLVL.

This clonotype showed up many times. The rearrangement uses TRBV30 and TRBJ1-2; no firm D call. The CDR3 runs to 14 residues. The germline V gene encodes CDR1 GTSNPN and CDR2 SVGIG (reference sequence). Trimming left V 0 bases short and J 7 bases short, with 15 bases between. Here the CDR3 DNA reads TGTGCCTGGAGTGTAGTGGTCTCAAGGGCTGGCTACACCTTC. This translates into CAWSVVVSRAGYTF.